Listed below are T cell receptor beta chains from one sample, sequenced in a study of cytomegalovirus exposure and HLA in healthy donors. The method was immunoSEQ multiplex PCR; TCRdb's version includes in-frame clones alone and lacks a portion of them. Of 100,000 to 150,000 clones in the sample, about 84% were seen once. Sequenced input: PBMCs. The receptors were gathered from a woman in her twenties or thirties in good health and CMV-seronegative. Both conserved end residues are part of each CDR3. Fields, in order: J gene, clone size, V gene, D gene, CDR3 length, CDR3 DNA, CDR3 protein. The D gene is left open where the match is weak. The listing skips clone size in some rows; elsewhere it reads once, few, many or a size class.

J: TRBJ1-5
size: NA
V: TRBV10-3
D: TRBD1
length: 17
DNA: TGTGCCACCTCTCCCCAACAGACAGGGGAGAGCAATCAGCCCCAGCATTTT
CDR3: CATSPQQTGESNQPQHF

J: TRBJ2-7
size: NA
V: TRBV27
D: NA
length: 15
DNA: TGTGCCAGCAGTTTAGGGGCAGGGCACATCTACGAGCAGTACTTC
CDR3: CASSLGAGHIYEQYF

J: TRBJ1-1
size: NA
V: TRBV29-1
D: NA
length: 14
DNA: TGCAGAGCTCAGGTGGGCCTTACTAACACTGAAGCTTTCTTT
CDR3: CRAQVGLTNTEAFF

J: TRBJ1-1
size: few
V: TRBV19
D: TRBD1
length: 14
DNA: TGTGCCAGTAGGGGACAGGGATGGAACACTGAAGCTTTCTTT
CDR3: CASRGQGWNTEAFF

J: TRBJ1-3
size: NA
V: TRBV6-6
D: NA
length: 12
DNA: TGTGCCAGCAGTCCGGTTGCCGACACCATATATTTT
CDR3: CASSPVADTIYF

J: TRBJ1-1
size: NA
V: TRBV19
D: NA
length: 17
DNA: TGTGCCAGTAGTACCCGGCGAGGGGGTCAGGCGAACACTGAAGCTTTCTTT
CDR3: CASSTRRGGQANTEAFF

J: TRBJ2-5
size: NA
V: TRBV7-9
D: TRBD1
length: 15
DNA: TGTGCCAGCAGCTCTGGACAGGGGGTGGGTGAGACCCAGTACTTC
CDR3: CASSSGQGVGETQYF

J: TRBJ2-3
size: NA
V: TRBV9
D: NA
length: 14
DNA: TGTGCCAGCAGCGTAGGCGCTCCCACAGATACGCAGTATTTT
CDR3: CASSVGAPTDTQYF

J: TRBJ2-7
size: NA
V: TRBV30
D: NA
length: 13
DNA: TGTGCCTGGTCACGCGGGGCCGGGTACGAGCAGTACTTC
CDR3: CAWSRGAGYEQYF

J: TRBJ2-7
size: NA
V: TRBV10-3
D: NA
length: 14
DNA: TGTGCCATCAGATCAGGGGCCTTCTCCTACGAGCAGTACTTC
CDR3: CAIRSGAFSYEQYF

J: TRBJ1-4
size: NA
V: TRBV7-2
D: NA
length: 15
DNA: TGTGCCAGCAGCTTAGGGGACTCGACTAATGAAAAACTGTTTTTT
CDR3: CASSLGDSTNEKLFF

J: TRBJ2-5
size: NA
V: TRBV15
D: NA
length: 15
DNA: TGTGCCACCAGCAGAGATGGGAGGATATCAGAGACCCAGTACTTC
CDR3: CATSRDGRISETQYF

J: TRBJ2-5
size: NA
V: TRBV12-2
D: NA
length: 16
DNA: TGTGCAAGTCGCTTATGGGACAGGGCCTTCCAAGAGACCCAGTACTTC
CDR3: CASRLWDRAFQETQYF

J: TRBJ2-3
size: NA
V: TRBV19
D: NA
length: 12
DNA: TGTGCCAGTAGGTCAAACACAGATACGCAGTATTTT
CDR3: CASRSNTDTQYF

J: TRBJ1-1
size: NA
V: TRBV9
D: NA
length: 15
DNA: TGTGCCAGCAGCGACCCTGGGAGGGGTATCACTGAAGCTTTCTTT
CDR3: CASSDPGRGITEAFF

J: TRBJ2-3
size: NA
V: TRBV7-6
D: NA
length: 13
DNA: TGTGCCAGCAGACTAACTAGGACAGATACGCAGTATTTT
CDR3: CASRLTRTDTQYF

J: TRBJ2-3
size: NA
V: TRBV30
D: TRBD1
length: 15
DNA: TGTGCCTGGAGTGTAGGGACAGGCATGACAGATACGCAGTATTTT
CDR3: CAWSVGTGMTDTQYF

J: TRBJ2-7
size: NA
V: TRBV4-1
D: NA
length: 14
DNA: TGCGCCAGCAGCCAAGATAACAGCCCAGGAGAGCAGTACTTC
CDR3: CASSQDNSPGEQYF

J: TRBJ1-2
size: NA
V: TRBV19
D: NA
length: 17
DNA: TGTGCCAGCTCTGACGACAGGCCCAGAATAAATAACTATGGCTACACCTTC
CDR3: CASSDDRPRINNYGYTF

J: TRBJ2-5
size: NA
V: TRBV27
D: NA
length: 16
DNA: TGTGCCAGCAGTTCCACCGGGACTCGGGTAAGCGAGACCCAGTACTTC
CDR3: CASSSTGTRVSETQYF

J: TRBJ2-1
size: NA
V: TRBV19
D: TRBD2
length: 17
DNA: TGTGCCAGTAGTGGGGGACTAGCGGGGGTGTCCTACAATGAGCAGTTCTTC
CDR3: CASSGGLAGVSYNEQFF

J: TRBJ1-1
size: NA
V: TRBV7-2
D: TRBD1
length: 15
DNA: TGTGCCAGCAGCTATCTACAGGGGTTCAACACTGAAGCTTTCTTT
CDR3: CASSYLQGFNTEAFF

J: TRBJ1-1
size: NA
V: TRBV19
D: TRBD1
length: 14
DNA: TGTGCCAGTAGTATACAGGGGGCTAACACTGAAGCTTTCTTT
CDR3: CASSIQGANTEAFF

J: TRBJ2-7
size: once
V: TRBV5-4
D: TRBD1
length: 15
DNA: TGTGCCAGCAGCAGCGCCGGGACAGGGTCCTACGAGCAGTACTTC
CDR3: CASSSAGTGSYEQYF

J: TRBJ1-2
size: few
V: TRBV2
D: NA
length: 12
DNA: TGTGCCAGCAGAGATCGGGTGTATGGCTACACCTTC
CDR3: CASRDRVYGYTF

J: TRBJ2-7
size: NA
V: TRBV6-5
D: TRBD2
length: 15
DNA: TGTGCCAGCAGCGGCGGGAGAGGGGCGAGCGGCGAGCAGTACTTC
CDR3: CASSGGRGASGEQYF

J: TRBJ2-3
size: NA
V: TRBV6-6
D: NA
length: 15
DNA: TGTGCCAGCAGTTACTTTCAGGGTGCCACAGATACGCAGTATTTT
CDR3: CASSYFQGATDTQYF

J: TRBJ1-4
size: NA
V: TRBV19
D: TRBD1
length: 17
DNA: TGTGCCAGTAGTATACTCCTTGGACAGGGGGCGCAGGAAAAACTGTTTTTT
CDR3: CASSILLGQGAQEKLFF

J: TRBJ2-7
size: once
V: TRBV7-8
D: TRBD2
length: 14
DNA: TGTGCCAGCAGTTTACTAGCGGGGGGGCTCGAGCAGTACTTC
CDR3: CASSLLAGGLEQYF

J: TRBJ2-5
size: NA
V: TRBV10-1
D: TRBD2
length: 14
DNA: TGCGCCAGCATTAGCGGGGGGCCCCAAGAGACCCAGTACTTC
CDR3: CASISGGPQETQYF

J: TRBJ2-3
size: NA
V: TRBV30
D: NA
length: 15
DNA: TGTGCCTGGAGTGTAGCAGGGGCGAGCACAGATACGCAGTATTTT
CDR3: CAWSVAGASTDTQYF

J: TRBJ2-5
size: NA
V: TRBV7-2
D: NA
length: 18
DNA: TGTGCCAGCAGCTTAGGGGGGTGGAGGGGACCGTACCAAGAGACCCAGTACTTC
CDR3: CASSLGGWRGPYQETQYF

J: TRBJ2-5
size: NA
V: TRBV6-1
D: NA
length: 13
DNA: TGTGCCAGCAGTGAAAACAGGGATAGGACCCAGTACTTC
CDR3: CASSENRDRTQYF

J: TRBJ2-7
size: few
V: TRBV5-4
D: TRBD1
length: 14
DNA: TGTGCCAGCAGCCCGGACAGGCTCACCTACGAGCAGTACTTC
CDR3: CASSPDRLTYEQYF

J: TRBJ1-1
size: NA
V: TRBV9
D: TRBD1
length: 15
DNA: TGTGCCAGCAGCGTAGACAAGGGGGCAGGGACTGAAGCTTTCTTT
CDR3: CASSVDKGAGTEAFF

J: TRBJ2-7
size: NA
V: TRBV5-4
D: TRBD1
length: 15
DNA: TGTGCCAGCAGCTTGGTGGGACAGCCGAATTACGAGCAGTACTTC
CDR3: CASSLVGQPNYEQYF

J: TRBJ2-7
size: NA
V: TRBV5-1
D: TRBD1
length: 15
DNA: TGCGCCAGCAGCACGGGACAGGGGATCTCCTACGAGCAGTACTTC
CDR3: CASSTGQGISYEQYF

J: TRBJ1-5
size: many
V: TRBV30
D: TRBD1
length: 14
DNA: TGTGCCTGGAGTTTACAGGGGGGCAATCAGCCCCAGCATTTT
CDR3: CAWSLQGGNQPQHF

J: TRBJ2-1
size: NA
V: TRBV10-3
D: NA
length: 12
DNA: TGTGCCATCACGGGGCAGGGGAATGAGCAGTTCTTC
CDR3: CAITGQGNEQFF

J: TRBJ2-5
size: once
V: TRBV7-8
D: TRBD2
length: 14
DNA: TGTGCCAGCAGTTCCGAGGCTAGCGGGGGCCCCAATGACTTC
CDR3: CASSSEASGGPNDF

J: TRBJ2-2
size: NA
V: TRBV18
D: NA
length: 17
DNA: TGTGCCAGCTCACCACTCGGACAACCTCGGAACACCGGGGAGCTGTTTTTT
CDR3: CASSPLGQPRNTGELFF

J: TRBJ2-7
size: NA
V: TRBV30
D: TRBD2
length: 15
DNA: TGTGCCTGGAGTAACCTTGGGGGAGGGGAATACGAGCAGTACTTC
CDR3: CAWSNLGGGEYEQYF

J: TRBJ2-4
size: NA
V: TRBV9
D: NA
length: 17
DNA: TGTGCCAGCAGCGTAGAGGGCGGGGACCTAGCCAAAAACATTCAGTACTTC
CDR3: CASSVEGGDLAKNIQYF

J: TRBJ1-2
size: NA
V: TRBV7-9
D: NA
length: 16
DNA: TGTGCCAGCAGACCCACCCCGCAGGGAACTAACTATGGCTACACCTTC
CDR3: CASRPTPQGTNYGYTF

J: TRBJ1-6
size: NA
V: TRBV6-1
D: NA
length: 13
DNA: TGTGCCAGCAGAACTTCCATAAATTCACCCCTCCACTTT
CDR3: CASRTSINSPLHF

J: TRBJ2-1
size: NA
V: TRBV5-1
D: NA
length: 14
DNA: TGCGCCAGCACCTACCGGGACACCTACAATGAGCAGTTCTTC
CDR3: CASTYRDTYNEQFF

J: TRBJ1-3
size: once
V: TRBV5-1
D: TRBD1
length: 16
DNA: TGCGCCAGCAGCTCAAGGACAGGACCCTCTGGAAACACCATATATTTT
CDR3: CASSSRTGPSGNTIYF

J: TRBJ1-2
size: NA
V: TRBV7-3
D: TRBD1
length: 15
DNA: TGTGCCAGCAGCTTAACGGGGGACAGGGACTATGGCTACACCTTC
CDR3: CASSLTGDRDYGYTF

J: TRBJ2-2
size: NA
V: TRBV6-1
D: TRBD1
length: 15
DNA: TGTGCCAGCGGACAGGGGGTATCGAACACCGGGGAGCTGTTTTTT
CDR3: CASGQGVSNTGELFF

J: TRBJ1-3
size: NA
V: TRBV6-5
D: NA
length: 15
DNA: TGTGCCAGCAGTTATCAACCCGGGGGACGAAACACCATATATTTT
CDR3: CASSYQPGGRNTIYF

J: TRBJ1-1
size: NA
V: TRBV2
D: NA
length: 14
DNA: TGTGCCAGCAGTGAAAGGGGGAAGGGCACTGAAGCTTTCTTT
CDR3: CASSERGKGTEAFF

J: TRBJ2-7
size: once
V: TRBV19
D: TRBD1
length: 12
DNA: TGTGCCAGTAGGGACAGGAACTACGAGCAGTACTTC
CDR3: CASRDRNYEQYF

J: TRBJ2-7
size: NA
V: TRBV4-1
D: TRBD1
length: 16
DNA: TGCGCCAGCAGCCAAGGCTCGACAGGGGCATATTACGAGCAGTACTTC
CDR3: CASSQGSTGAYYEQYF

J: TRBJ2-1
size: NA
V: TRBV9
D: TRBD2
length: 15
DNA: TGTGCCAGCAGCGTAGGCGGGGGGGCCCGCAATGAGCAGTTCTTC
CDR3: CASSVGGGARNEQFF

J: TRBJ2-1
size: NA
V: TRBV14
D: TRBD1
length: 15
DNA: TGTGCCAGCAGCCAAAGACAGGGGGGCTACAATGAGCAGTTCTTC
CDR3: CASSQRQGGYNEQFF

J: TRBJ2-2
size: NA
V: TRBV30
D: NA
length: 15
DNA: TGTGCCTGGAGTCTGGCAGATACGAACACCGGGGAGCTGTTTTTT
CDR3: CAWSLADTNTGELFF

J: TRBJ1-2
size: NA
V: TRBV29-1
D: NA
length: 12
DNA: TGCAGCGTTGAAGGGGGCGACTATGGCTACACCTTC
CDR3: CSVEGGDYGYTF

J: TRBJ2-5
size: NA
V: TRBV19
D: NA
length: 15
DNA: TGTGCCAGTAGTCCCCGCCAGGGTTGGCAAGAGACCCAGTACTTC
CDR3: CASSPRQGWQETQYF

J: TRBJ2-5
size: NA
V: TRBV7-3
D: NA
length: 17
DNA: TGTGCCAGCAGCCCCTGGCTAGTGGAACGGCAAAAAGAGACCCAGTACTTC
CDR3: CASSPWLVERQKETQYF